The 23 T cell receptor beta chains below were found in one sample sequenced in a study of blood T cell repertoires in COVID-19 (TCRdb year 2020). Libraries were built with the immunoSEQ multiplex PCR assay. TCRdb re-hosts the immuneACCESS table, in-frame sequences only. Its copies lack some clones; in the studies checked, an unresolved V gene accounts for under half of them, and the cause for the rest is not known. The sample data list approximately 120,000 clones, and 90% of these were observed just once. The ten largest make up about 1.1% of the sample. The sequenced material came from peripheral blood. These receptors were obtained from a human donor in a cohort sampled during active COVID-19.

J is TRBJ2-7 and V is TRBV6-5; D gene uncertain. Trimming took off 5 bases at V and 3 bases at J, with 8 bases between the two ends. This CDR3 contains 12 residues. Germline-derived CDR1 and CDR2 are MNHEY and SVGAGI. The CDR3 sequence is CASSQINYEQYF. The CDR3 region has the DNA TGTGCCAGCAGTCAGATTAACTACGAGCAGTACTTC.

The chain carries TRBV11-2 and TRBJ1-1, with 8 bases aligning to TRBD1. The germline V gene has CDR1 SGHAT and CDR2 FQNNGV. The CDR3 length is 14 residues. V lost 3 bases, J lost 11 bases, and 11 bases stayed unmatched. This CDR3 reads CASSLTGDFPLAFF. CDR3 DNA sequence: TGTGCCAGCAGCTTGACAGGGGATTTCCCATTGGCTTTCTTT.

The rearrangement uses TRBV7-9 and TRBJ2-3; 13 bases fit TRBD2. CDR1 is SEHNR, CDR2 FQNEAQ, per germline (reference sequence). The CDR3 extends over 18 amino acids. With V trimmed by 4 bases and J by 0 bases, 7 bases remained unmatched. The CDR3 DNA follows: TGTGCCAGCAGCTCTTTACGGACTAGCGGGGGTAGCACAGATACGCAGTATTTT. Its translation: CASSSLRTSGGSTDTQYF.

The rearrangement uses TRBV6-5 and TRBJ1-2, with TRBD1 identical over 7 bases. Losses at the gene ends were 7 bases for V and 4 bases for J; bases not matched to a gene: 9. The germline V gene has CDR1 MNHEY and CDR2 SVGAGI. The CDR3 is made up of 14 amino acids. In DNA, the CDR3 is TGTGCCAGCACCCGACCGGGGACAGTCTATGGCTACACCTTC. This sequence encodes CASTRPGTVYGYTF.

CDR3 nucleotides: TGTGCCAGCAGCTTAGGAGGGCGGAAATACGAGCAGTACTTC. Residues: CASSLGGRKYEQYF. V and J are TRBV7-2 and TRBJ2-7, with D possibly matching TRBD2 (5 bases). Between the trimmed V and J ends, which lost 1 base and 4 bases, there was a span of 11 bases. Germline loops: CDR1 SGHTA, CDR2 FQGNSA. CDR3 length: 14 residues.

CDR3 nucleotide sequence: TGCGCCAGCAGCTTGATGGCCGTTAACACCGGGGAGCTGTTTTTT. This translates into CASSLMAVNTGELFF. V and J are TRBV5-1 and TRBJ2-2; D is unclear. CDR1 is SGHRS and CDR2 is YFSETQ in the germline V gene. V was trimmed by 1 base and J by 2 bases, leaving 9 bases between them. The CDR3 is 15 residues long.

The CDR3 loop reads CASSPRSNEKLFF. CDR3 in DNA: TGTGCCAGCTCACCGCGGAGTAATGAAAAACTGTTTTTT. The chain employs TRBV18 and TRBJ1-4; no firm D call. Germline loops: CDR1 KGHSH, CDR2 LQKENI. This CDR3 has 13 amino acids. V lost 3 bases and J lost 4, with 6 bases in between.

The CDR3 sequence: CASSLGGLVYEQYF. The CDR3 bases are TGTGCCAGCAGCTTAGGGGGACTAGTCTACGAGCAGTACTTC. The chain uses TRBV7-2 and TRBJ2-7, with 8 bases identical to TRBD2. After removal of 1 base from V and 3 bases from J, the junction contained 2 bases not matched to a gene. CDR1 is SGHTA, CDR2 FQGNSA, per germline. The CDR3 runs to 14 residues.

The rearrangement uses TRBV28 and TRBJ1-2, with D possibly being TRBD1 (6 bases). CDR1 MDHEN and CDR2 SYDVKM come from the germline V gene. The length of the CDR3 is 13 residues. The V end lost 4 bases, the J end lost 4 bases, and 10 bases lay between the germline ends. The CDR3 DNA follows: TGTGCCAGCAGTTCTGACAGGCTCTATGGCTACACCTTC. Translation: CASSSDRLYGYTF.

The sample holds a few counts of this clone. The rearrangement uses TRBV5-1 and TRBJ2-2; TRBD2 might be the D (6 bases). V dropped 6 bases and J dropped 7 bases, with 16 bases sitting between them. Germline V lookup: CDR1 SGHRS, CDR2 YFSETQ. This CDR3 has 14 amino acids. CDR3 nucleotide sequence: TGCGCCAGCACGCGGGGAACGCCGAGCGGGGAGCTGTTTTTT. Its protein is CASTRGTPSGELFF. Supplemented by reference TRBV5-1 and TRBJ2-2, the full variable domain reads KAGVTQTPRYLIKTRGQQVTLSCSPISGHRSVSWYQQTPGQGLQFLFEYFSETQRNKGNFPGRFSGRQFSNSRSEMNVSTLELGDSALYLCASTRGTPSGELFFGEGSRLTVL.

The chain combines TRBV12-5 with TRBJ1-2; no firm D call. V was cut by 5 bases and J by 5 bases, with 12 bases left in between. Per germline, CDR1 LGHNT and CDR2 FRNRAP. The CDR3 is 13 amino acids. Here the CDR3 reads CASGTTESYGYTF. In nucleotides, the CDR3 is TGTGCTAGTGGTACGACTGAGTCGTATGGCTACACCTTC.

In regard to this clone: Other DNA variants within this sample encode the same CDR3. The chain carries TRBV5-1 and TRBJ2-3, with D maybe TRBD2 (5 bases). Trimming took off 0 bases at V and 3 bases at J, with 8 bases between the two ends. Germline CDR1 reads SGHRS; CDR2 reads YFSETQ. This CDR3 comprises 14 residues. The CDR3 protein is CASSLDPGTDTQYF. The CDR3 bases are TGCGCCAGCAGCTTGGATCCGGGAACAGATACGCAGTATTTT.

This chain links TRBV18 with TRBJ1-2, with TRBD1 as a possible D gene (5 bases). CDR1 KGHSH and CDR2 LQKENI come from the germline V gene. V was trimmed by 2 bases and J by 4 bases, leaving 17 bases between them. The CDR3 covers 16 residues. The CDR3, as DNA: TGTGCCAGCTCACCAGCTTCGCAACCCCAGGGCTATGGCTACACCTTC. This codes for CASSPASQPQGYGYTF.

CDR3 in amino acids: CASSQFTGVHSYNSPLHF. CDR3 nucleotide sequence: TGTGCCAGCAGCCAATTCACAGGGGTCCACTCCTATAATTCACCCCTCCACTTT. This chain uses TRBV4-2 with TRBJ1-6; TRBD1 agrees at 7 bases. V dropped 2 bases and J dropped 0; count of bases not matched to a gene: 7. Germline CDR1 reads LGHNA; CDR2 reads YNFKEQ. The CDR3 consists of 18 residues.

This clone appeared once. This chain joins TRBV5-5 and TRBJ1-1; possibly TRBD1 for D (6 bases). The germline gives CDR1 SGHKS, CDR2 YYEKEE (reference sequence). The CDR3 consists of 15 residues. Trimming stripped 1 base from V and 2 bases from J, with 12 bases between. The CDR3 loop reads CASSLTGMPNTEAFF. The DNA of the CDR3 is TGTGCCAGCAGCTTGACAGGGATGCCCAACACTGAAGCTTTCTTT.

The V call is TRBV7-6, the J call TRBJ2-5; 8 bases line up with TRBD1. Germline V lookup: CDR1 SGHVS, CDR2 FNYEAQ. CDR3 length: 15 residues. The V and J ends lost 4 bases and 1 base, in that order; junction bases with no gene match: 5. CDR3: CASSSRDRTQETQYF. CDR3 DNA: TGTGCCAGCAGCTCCCGGGACAGGACCCAAGAGACCCAGTACTTC.

This clone appeared a single time. The chain is built from TRBV5-4 and TRBJ2-5; TRBD2 matches 14 bases. This CDR3 spans 16 amino acids. The germline gives CDR1 SGHNT, CDR2 YYREEE (reference sequence). V shed 5 bases, J shed 5 bases, and the junction held 8 bases outside the gene matches. In nucleotides, the CDR3 is TGTGCCAGCAGTCCGGGACTAGCGGGAGTAGGTGAGACCCAGTACTTC. Protein sequence: CASSPGLAGVGETQYF.

With respect to this clone: This same CDR3 is encoded by further DNA sequences in the sample. The rearrangement links TRBV7-3 to TRBJ2-3; TRBD1 matches 9 bases. CDR1 and CDR2 from the germline V gene are SGHTA and FQGTGA. V lost 3 bases, J lost 3 bases, and 1 base stayed unmatched. The CDR3 is 14 amino acids. This CDR3 reads CASSFDRGTDTQYF. The DNA for the CDR3 is TGTGCCAGCAGCTTTGACAGGGGGACAGATACGCAGTATTTT.

V and J are TRBV6-5 and TRBJ2-1; TRBD1 agrees at 8 bases. The germline V gene encodes CDR1 MNHEY and CDR2 SVGAGI. The V gene end was trimmed by 8 bases and the J gene end by 2 bases; junction bases not matched to a gene: 5. CDR3 length equals 14 residues. For the CDR3, the DNA is TGTGCCAGCGCCATACAGGGGGCCTACAATGAGCAGTTCTTC. This sequence encodes CASAIQGAYNEQFF.

V is TRBV5-1 and J is TRBJ1-1, with 9 bases lining up with TRBD1. Germline V gene sequence: CDR1 SGHRS, CDR2 YFSETQ. The CDR3 runs 14 residues. The V segment lost 2 bases and the J segment 3 bases; nucleotides outside the gene matches: 2. The CDR3 spells CASSLRTGDTEAFF. CDR3 DNA sequence: TGCGCCAGCAGCTTACGGACAGGGGACACTGAAGCTTTCTTT.

The chain combines TRBV2 with TRBJ2-1; D is uncertain. This CDR3 is 17 amino acids long. The germline V gene has CDR1 SNHLY and CDR2 FYNNEI. V gave up 0 bases and J gave up 0 bases, with 12 bases separating them. The CDR3 DNA reads as TGTGCCAGCAGTGAAGCGCTTAGGAGACGCTCCTACAATGAGCAGTTCTTC. The encoded protein is CASSEALRRRSYNEQFF.

Comments on this clone: Other nucleotide sequences from this sample produce the same CDR3. This chain links TRBV19 with TRBJ1-2; the D gene is possibly TRBD1 (6 bases). Trimming stripped 2 bases from V and 3 bases from J, with 7 bases between. The length of the CDR3 is 13 residues. Germline V gene sequence: CDR1 LNHDA, CDR2 SQIVND (reference sequence). CDR3 nucleotide sequence: TGTGCCAGTAGTATACGGACAGACTATGGCTACACCTTC. Protein sequence: CASSIRTDYGYTF.

This chain connects TRBV4-2 to TRBJ2-5, with 11 bases that match TRBD2. Germline V CDR1 and CDR2: LGHNA, YNFKEQ. The CDR3 consists of 16 residues. After removal of 8 bases from V and 5 bases from J, the junction contained 13 bases not matched to a gene. The CDR3 here is CASGGSGGAGGETQYF. The CDR3, as DNA: TGTGCCAGCGGCGGTAGCGGGGGGGCCGGTGGGGAGACCCAGTACTTC.